A single sample gave rise to the 21 T cell receptor beta chains below, sequenced in a study of T cell responses to AZD1222 COVID-19 vaccine. The data were produced by immunoSEQ multiplex PCR, yet TCRdb's version contains in-frame clones alone and is incomplete. The sample carries approximately 130,000 clones, approximately 80% recorded once. Specimen: peripheral blood, collected 28 days after the second AZD1222 dose. Receptors originate from an adult who received the AZD1222 COVID-19 vaccine.

The CDR3 DNA is TGCGCCAGCAGCCAAGATCTACAGGGTAGAGGTTCCCGCTACACCTTC. Residues: CASSQDLQGRGSRYTF. The chain combines TRBV4-3 with TRBJ1-2, with D possibly TRBD1 on 6 matching bases. Germline V gene lookup returns CDR1 LGHNA and CDR2 YSLEER. V gave up 0 bases and J gave up 9 bases, with 20 bases separating them. The CDR3 totals 16 residues.

This clone was seen a single time. The chain couples TRBV5-6 to TRBJ1-4; possible D gene TRBD1, 5 bases. V lost 4 bases, J lost 4 bases, and 14 bases lay in between. CDR3 length: 15 residues. Per the germline V gene, CDR1 is SGHDT and CDR2 is YYEEEE. CDR3 DNA sequence: TGTGCCAGCAGCGTAGTTCAGGGTTTTAATGAAAAACTGTTTTTT. Its protein product is CASSVVQGFNEKLFF.

In this sample, this clone turned up a few times. The chain has TRBV7-9 and TRBJ1-1, with D uncertain. Trimming shortened V by 6 bases and J by 7 bases, and 9 bases separated the two germline ends. The CDR3 totals 11 residues. Germline V gene data show CDR1 as SEHNR and CDR2 as FQNEAQ (reference sequence). CDR3 coding DNA: TGTGCCAGCAGATTGATTCTTGAAGCTTTCTTT. It translates to CASRLILEAFF.

This clone is labeled as medium-sized. The chain couples TRBV7-8 to TRBJ1-5, with 7 positions matching TRBD1. The CDR3 is 15 residues long. V lost 6 bases to trimming and J lost 6 bases; unmatched junction nucleotides: 11. Germline V gene lookup returns CDR1 SGHVS and CDR2 FQNEAQ. CDR3 loop: CASSSREGAIQPQHF. The CDR3 DNA reads as TGTGCCAGCAGTTCCCGGGAGGGGGCTATTCAGCCCCAGCATTTT.

The rearrangement joins TRBV4-1 to TRBJ2-1; D is unclear. CDR1 MGHRA and CDR2 YSYEKL come from the germline V gene. The CDR3 spans 15 residues. Trimming pared 2 bases from V and 0 bases from J, leaving 8 bases between. The CDR3 spells CASSQRADSYNEQFF. The CDR3 DNA reads as TGCGCCAGCAGCCAAAGGGCCGACTCCTACAATGAGCAGTTCTTC.

This clone came up a few times. The chain joins TRBV2 to TRBJ1-4; D gene ambiguous. CDR1 is SNHLY and CDR2 is FYNNEI in the germline V gene. The CDR3 runs 15 residues. The V end lost 4 bases, the J end lost 1 base, and 10 bases lay between the germline ends. CDR3 sequence (DNA): TGTGCCAGCAGTGTATCGGAGGAAACTAATGAAAAACTGTTTTTT. This translates into CASSVSEETNEKLFF.

The chain carries TRBV5-4 and TRBJ2-3; 8 bases fit TRBD2. Germline-derived CDR1 and CDR2 are SGHNT and YYREEE (reference sequence). The junction had 7 bases not matched to a gene; V was cut back by 4 bases and J by 0 bases. This CDR3 spans 16 amino acids. CDR3 residues: CASSPRVAGSTDTQYF. Here the CDR3 DNA reads TGTGCCAGCAGCCCCCGGGTAGCGGGGAGCACAGATACGCAGTATTTT.

The chain recombines TRBV28 with TRBJ1-3; no clear D gene. The ends were cut back, 5 bases at V and 4 bases at J, with 12 bases in the middle. Germline V gene lookup returns CDR1 MDHEN and CDR2 SYDVKM. CDR3 size: 14 residues. DNA of the CDR3: TGTGCCAGCAGTCGCACAGCCGGAGGAAACACCATATATTTT. Its translation: CASSRTAGGNTIYF.

There are a few counts of this clone. The rearrangement links TRBV14 to TRBJ2-7, with D tentatively TRBD2 (5 bases). This CDR3 spans 13 amino acids. The V end lost 5 bases, the J end lost 4 bases, and 12 bases lay between the germline ends. CDR1 and CDR2 from the germline V gene are SGHDN and FVKESK. The CDR3 is CASSETLVYEQYF. The CDR3 nucleotides are TGTGCCAGCAGCGAAACACTAGTTTACGAGCAGTACTTC.

The chain joins TRBV9 to TRBJ2-7; D call uncertain. V was shortened by 0 bases and J by 3 bases, with 7 bases between the two germline ends. Germline values: CDR1 SGDLS, CDR2 YYNGEE. The CDR3 sequence is 13 residues long. CDR3 nucleotide sequence: TGTGCCAGCAGCGTAGTATCTGGCTACGAGCAGTACTTC. Its translation: CASSVVSGYEQYF. The full variable domain, completed using reference TRBV9 and TRBJ2-7, is DSGVTQTPKHLITATGQRVTLRCSPRSGDLSVYWYQQSLDQGLQFLIQYYNGEERAKGNILERFSAQQFPDLHSELNLSSLELGDSALYFCASSVVSGYEQYFGPGTRLTVT.

With regard to this clone: Other DNA variants within this sample encode the same CDR3. The rearrangement links TRBV28 to TRBJ1-5; 7 bases are a match to TRBD1. This CDR3 is 14 amino acids long. The V segment lost 6 bases and the J segment 4 bases; nucleotides outside the gene matches: 6. Germline CDR1 is MDHEN and CDR2 is SYDVKM. CDR3 in amino acids: CASSSGGRNQPQHF. The CDR3 DNA follows: TGTGCCAGCAGCTCAGGGGGTCGGAATCAGCCCCAGCATTTT.

This rearrangement joins TRBV28 to TRBJ2-1; TRBD1 might be the D (6 bases). Trimming removed 5 bases from V and 5 bases from J, with 16 bases in between. Germline V gene data show CDR1 as MDHEN and CDR2 as SYDVKM. There are 15 residues in the CDR3. DNA for the CDR3: TGTGCCAGCAGTCCCCAGGGGCGGCAGCACAATGAGCAGTTCTTC. It yields the protein CASSPQGRQHNEQFF.

The chain uses TRBV12-3 or TRBV12-4 and TRBJ1-1; no reliable D call. The CDR3 spans 13 residues. Trimming pared 2 bases from V and 1 base from J, leaving 5 bases between. The CDR3 loop is CASSLMRNTEAFF. CDR3 DNA sequence: TGTGCCAGCAGTTTAATGAGGAACACTGAAGCTTTCTTT.

The chain uses TRBV30 and TRBJ1-2; D ambiguous. Trimming pared 0 bases from V and 6 bases from J, leaving 8 bases between. Germline values: CDR1 GTSNPN, CDR2 SVGIG (reference sequence). The CDR3 spans 12 residues. CDR3 nucleotides: TGTGCCTGGAGTGTATGGGTCGATGGCTACACCTTC. It translates to CAWSVWVDGYTF.

J is TRBJ1-2 and V is TRBV7-9; TRBD1 matches at 12 bases. In germline, CDR1 is SEHNR, CDR2 FQNEAQ (reference sequence). V shed 8 bases, J shed 6 bases, and the junction held 13 bases outside the gene matches. The CDR3 loop spans 16 amino acids. CDR3 amino acids: CASATSGTGGLDGYTF. CDR3 nucleotide sequence: TGTGCCAGCGCTACATCCGGGACAGGGGGCCTCGATGGCTACACCTTC.

This sequence joins TRBV11-2 and TRBJ2-1; a weak D match, TRBD2 (7 bases). The germline gives CDR1 SGHAT, CDR2 FQNNGV. CDR3 length equals 16 residues. V was trimmed by 3 bases and J by 8 bases, leaving 20 bases between them. CDR3 loop: CASSLGGSKGGDEQFF. In DNA, the CDR3 is TGTGCCAGCAGCTTGGGAGGGTCAAAGGGGGGCGATGAGCAGTTCTTC.

This chain uses TRBV7-9 with TRBJ2-2, with 9 positions matching TRBD2. The germline CDR1 and CDR2 sequences are SEHNR and FQNEAQ (reference sequence). The V segment lost 2 bases and the J segment 3 bases; nucleotides outside the gene matches: 7. The CDR3 has 17 residues. The CDR3 DNA reads as TGTGCCAGCAGCTTATGGGCTAGCGGGGCCGACACCGGGGAGCTGTTTTTT. Its protein product is CASSLWASGADTGELFF.

The chain recombines TRBV10-3 with TRBJ2-3; tentative D call: TRBD2 (6 bases). In germline, CDR1 is ENHRY, CDR2 SYGVKD. V was pared by 8 bases and J by 4 bases, with 16 bases between. The CDR3 has 14 residues. CDR3 in amino acids: CAIDPGTSADTQYF. The CDR3 DNA follows: TGTGCCATCGACCCCGGGACTTCTGCAGATACGCAGTATTTT.

A remark on this clone: In the same sample, other DNA sequences code for this CDR3. The gene calls are TRBV7-9 and TRBJ2-2; D unclear. Trimming left V 8 bases short and J 6 bases short, with 16 bases between. This CDR3 is built from 14 residues. Germline V CDR1 and CDR2: SEHNR, FQNEAQ (reference sequence). The chain's CDR3 is CASSAPGVPGELFF. In DNA, the CDR3 is TGTGCCAGCTCTGCCCCCGGCGTCCCCGGGGAGCTGTTTTTT.

This chain joins TRBV23-1 and TRBJ1-4; 7 bases map to TRBD1. TRBV23-1 is an open reading frame, and its role is uncertain. CDR3 size: 19 residues. The J segment lost 4 bases and the V segment lost 7 bases, leaving 21 bases of the junction unmatched. CDR3 nucleotide sequence: TGCGCCAGCACCCTAAGTCGAGGGGGCGACTCCACCTTTAATGAAAAACTGTTTTTT. Amino acids: CASTLSRGGDSTFNEKLFF.

V usage is TRBV11-3 and J usage is TRBJ2-2; TRBD1 is a possible D gene (5 bases). Trimming took 8 bases from V and 0 from J, leaving 16 bases between them. Looked up from germline, CDR1 is SGHNT and CDR2 is YENEEA. The length of the CDR3 is 16 residues. CDR3 in DNA: TGTGCCAGCCTGCTTCAGGGCCCTGCGAACACCGGGGAGCTGTTTTTT. As protein: CASLLQGPANTGELFF.